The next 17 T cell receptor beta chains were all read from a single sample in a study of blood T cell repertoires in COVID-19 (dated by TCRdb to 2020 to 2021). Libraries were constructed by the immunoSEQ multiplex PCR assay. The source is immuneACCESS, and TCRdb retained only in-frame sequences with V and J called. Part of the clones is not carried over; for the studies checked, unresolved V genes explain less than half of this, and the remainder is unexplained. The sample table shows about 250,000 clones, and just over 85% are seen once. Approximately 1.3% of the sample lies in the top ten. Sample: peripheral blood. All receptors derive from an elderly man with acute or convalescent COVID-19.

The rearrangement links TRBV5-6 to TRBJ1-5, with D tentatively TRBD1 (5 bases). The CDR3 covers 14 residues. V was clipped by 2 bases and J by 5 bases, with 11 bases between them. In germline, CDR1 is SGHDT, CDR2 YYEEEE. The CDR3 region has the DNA TGTGCCAGCAGCTTAACAGGCCCACATCAGCCCCAGCATTTT. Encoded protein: CASSLTGPHQPQHF. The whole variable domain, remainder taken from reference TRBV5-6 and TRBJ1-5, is DAGVTQSPTHLIKTRGQQVTLRCSPKSGHDTVSWYQQALGQGPQFIFQYYEEEERQRGNFPDRFSGHQFPNYSSELNVNALLLGDSALYLCASSLTGPHQPQHFGDGTRLSIL.

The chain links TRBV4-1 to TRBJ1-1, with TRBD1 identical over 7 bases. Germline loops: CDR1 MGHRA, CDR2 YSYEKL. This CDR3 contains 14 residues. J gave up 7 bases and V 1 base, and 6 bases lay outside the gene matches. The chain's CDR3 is CASSQAKGAIEAFF. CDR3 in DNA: TGCGCCAGCAGCCAAGCAAAGGGGGCAATTGAAGCTTTCTTT.

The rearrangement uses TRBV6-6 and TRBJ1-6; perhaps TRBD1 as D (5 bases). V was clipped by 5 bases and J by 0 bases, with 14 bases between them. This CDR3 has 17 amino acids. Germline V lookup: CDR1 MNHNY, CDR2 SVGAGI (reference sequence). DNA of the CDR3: TGTGCCAGCAGTCCCGGCAGGGCCAGCTCCTATAATTCACCCCTCCACTTT. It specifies CASSPGRASSYNSPLHF.

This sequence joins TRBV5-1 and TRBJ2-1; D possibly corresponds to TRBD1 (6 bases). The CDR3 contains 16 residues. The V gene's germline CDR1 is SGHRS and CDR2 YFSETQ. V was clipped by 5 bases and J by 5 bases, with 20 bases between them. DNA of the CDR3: TGCGCCAGCAGTCTCACCGGGACATATGAGGACAATGAGCAGTTCTTC. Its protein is CASSLTGTYEDNEQFF.

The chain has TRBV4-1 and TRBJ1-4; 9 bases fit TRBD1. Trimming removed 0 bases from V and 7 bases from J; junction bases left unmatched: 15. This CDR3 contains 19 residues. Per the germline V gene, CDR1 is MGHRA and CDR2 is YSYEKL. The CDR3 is CASSQDTLGEGQGSEKLFF. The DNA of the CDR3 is TGCGCCAGCAGCCAAGATACGTTGGGTGAGGGACAGGGATCTGAAAAACTGTTTTTT.

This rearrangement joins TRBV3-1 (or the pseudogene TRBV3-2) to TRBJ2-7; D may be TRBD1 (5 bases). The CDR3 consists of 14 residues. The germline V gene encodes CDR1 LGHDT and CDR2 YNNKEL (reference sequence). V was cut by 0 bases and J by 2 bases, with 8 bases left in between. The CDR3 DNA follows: TGTGCCAGCAGCCAAGATAGGGGAACCTACGAGCAGTACTTC. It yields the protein CASSQDRGTYEQYF.

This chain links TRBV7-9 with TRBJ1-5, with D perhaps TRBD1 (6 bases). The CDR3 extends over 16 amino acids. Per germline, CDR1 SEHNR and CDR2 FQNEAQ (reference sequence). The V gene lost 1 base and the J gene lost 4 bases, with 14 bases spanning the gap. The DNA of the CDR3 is TGTGCCAGCAGCTTAGGGGGACAATCGAGAAATCAGCCCCAGCATTTT. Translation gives CASSLGGQSRNQPQHF.

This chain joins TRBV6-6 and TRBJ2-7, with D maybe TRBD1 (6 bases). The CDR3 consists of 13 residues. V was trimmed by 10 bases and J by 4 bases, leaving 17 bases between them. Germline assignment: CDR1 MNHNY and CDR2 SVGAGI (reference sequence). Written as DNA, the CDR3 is TGTGCCACCAGGGGCGAGGGAAGGTACGAGCAGTACTTC. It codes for CATRGEGRYEQYF.

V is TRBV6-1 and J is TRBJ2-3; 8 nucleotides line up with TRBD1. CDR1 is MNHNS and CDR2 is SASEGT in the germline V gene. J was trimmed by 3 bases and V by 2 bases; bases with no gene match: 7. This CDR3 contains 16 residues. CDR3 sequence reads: CASSEFAGGATDTQYF. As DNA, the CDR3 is TGTGCCAGCAGTGAATTTGCAGGGGGCGCGACAGATACGCAGTATTTT.

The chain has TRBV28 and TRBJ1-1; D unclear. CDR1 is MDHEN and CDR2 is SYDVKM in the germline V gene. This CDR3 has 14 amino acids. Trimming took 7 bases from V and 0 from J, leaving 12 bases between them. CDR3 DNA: TGTGCCAGCATGCGGCAGCTCATGAACACTGAAGCTTTCTTT. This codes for CASMRQLMNTEAFF.

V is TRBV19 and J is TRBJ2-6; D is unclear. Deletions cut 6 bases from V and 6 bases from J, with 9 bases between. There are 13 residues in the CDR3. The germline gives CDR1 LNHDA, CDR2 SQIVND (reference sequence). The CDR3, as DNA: TGTGCCAGTAGCCCAGGTCTGGCCAACGTCCTGACTTTC. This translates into CASSPGLANVLTF.

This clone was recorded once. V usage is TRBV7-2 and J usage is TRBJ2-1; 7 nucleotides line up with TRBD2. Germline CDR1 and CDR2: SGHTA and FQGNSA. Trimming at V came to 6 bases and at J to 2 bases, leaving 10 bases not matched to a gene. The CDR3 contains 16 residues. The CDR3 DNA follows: TGTGCCAGCAGTTTGGAAGGGACTATCCCCTACAATGAGCAGTTCTTC. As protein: CASSLEGTIPYNEQFF.

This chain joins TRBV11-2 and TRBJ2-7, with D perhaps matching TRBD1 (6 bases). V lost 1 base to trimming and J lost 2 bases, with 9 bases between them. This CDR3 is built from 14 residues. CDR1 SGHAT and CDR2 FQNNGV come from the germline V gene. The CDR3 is CASSLGQGTYEQYF. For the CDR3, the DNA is TGTGCCAGCAGCTTAGGCCAGGGGACCTACGAGCAGTACTTC. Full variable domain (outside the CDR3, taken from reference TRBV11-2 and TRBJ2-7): EAGVAQSPRYKIIEKRQSVAFWCNPISGHATLYWYQQILGQGPKLLIQFQNNGVVDDSQLPKDRFSAERLKGVDSTLKIQPAKLEDSAVYLCASSLGQGTYEQYFGPGTRLTVT.

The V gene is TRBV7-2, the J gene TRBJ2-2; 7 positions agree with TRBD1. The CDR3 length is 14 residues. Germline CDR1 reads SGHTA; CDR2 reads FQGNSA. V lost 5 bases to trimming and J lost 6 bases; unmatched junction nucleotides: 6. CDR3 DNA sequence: TGTGCCAGCAGCCTACAGGGGAGCGCCGGGGAGCTGTTTTTT. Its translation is CASSLQGSAGELFF. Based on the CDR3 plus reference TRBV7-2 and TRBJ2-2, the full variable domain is GAGVSQSPSNKVTEKGKDVELRCDPISGHTALYWYRQSLGQGLEFLIYFQGNSAPDKSGLPSDRFSAERTGGSVSTLTIQRTQQEDSAVYLCASSLQGSAGELFFGEGSRLTVL.

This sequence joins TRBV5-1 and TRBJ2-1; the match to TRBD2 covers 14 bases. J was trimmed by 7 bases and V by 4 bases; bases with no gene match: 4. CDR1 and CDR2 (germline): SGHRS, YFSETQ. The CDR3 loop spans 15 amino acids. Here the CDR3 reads CASSTGLAGGNEQFF. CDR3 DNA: TGCGCCAGCAGCACAGGACTAGCGGGGGGAAATGAGCAGTTCTTC. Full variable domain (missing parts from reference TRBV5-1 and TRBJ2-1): KAGVTQTPRYLIKTRGQQVTLSCSPISGHRSVSWYQQTPGQGLQFLFEYFSETQRNKGNFPGRFSGRQFSNSRSEMNVSTLELGDSALYLCASSTGLAGGNEQFFGPGTRLTVL.

The CDR3 sequence: CASSGGRSGNTIYF. CDR3 coding DNA: TGTGCCAGCTCAGGGGGTCGCTCTGGAAACACCATATATTTT. This chain joins TRBV6-6 and TRBJ1-3; 7 bases map to TRBD1. The germline V gene has CDR1 MNHNY and CDR2 SVGAGI (reference sequence). The CDR3 contains 14 residues. The V gene end was trimmed by 8 bases and the J gene end by 0 bases; junction bases not matched to a gene: 4.

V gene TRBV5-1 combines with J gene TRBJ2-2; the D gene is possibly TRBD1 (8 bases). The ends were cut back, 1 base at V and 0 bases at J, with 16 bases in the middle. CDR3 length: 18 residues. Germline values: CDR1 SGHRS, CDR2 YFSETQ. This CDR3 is CASSLRGQGGTNTGELFF. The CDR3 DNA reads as TGCGCCAGCAGCTTGAGAGGACAGGGAGGGACGAACACCGGGGAGCTGTTTTTT. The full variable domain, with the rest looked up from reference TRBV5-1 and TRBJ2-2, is KAGVTQTPRYLIKTRGQQVTLSCSPISGHRSVSWYQQTPGQGLQFLFEYFSETQRNKGNFPGRFSGRQFSNSRSEMNVSTLELGDSALYLCASSLRGQGGTNTGELFFGEGSRLTVL.